These 30 T cell receptor beta chains originate from one sample sequenced in a study of T cell responses to AZD1222 COVID-19 vaccine. TCRdb's table, derived via immunoSEQ multiplex PCR, lists solely in-frame clones and lacks some. The data contain over 150,000 clones, over 75% of them singletons. This specimen consisted of peripheral blood, obtained on day 0 of AZD1222 vaccination. The receptors here all came from an adult in good health.

The J gene is TRBJ1-1, the V gene TRBV6-4; 10 bases agree with TRBD1. Germline trimming cut 3 bases from V and 0 bases from J; bases unmatched to any gene: 7. Germline CDR1 and CDR2: MRHNA and SNTAGT. The CDR3 runs 17 residues. The CDR3 DNA sequence: TGTGCCAGCAGTGAGGGACAGGGGTTCCTCATGAACACTGAAGCTTTCTTT. It codes for CASSEGQGFLMNTEAFF.

The chain links TRBV9 to TRBJ2-3; the match to TRBD1 covers 8 bases. Germline V gene sequence: CDR1 SGDLS, CDR2 YYNGEE. The CDR3 is 15 amino acids. With 4 bases clipped from V and 5 bases from J, the junction kept 9 bases outside the gene matches. The CDR3 here is CASSLRQGFVDTQYF. In DNA, the CDR3 is TGTGCCAGCAGCCTCCGACAGGGGTTCGTAGATACGCAGTATTTT.

This sequence joins TRBV18 and TRBJ1-2; TRBD1 aligns across 8 bases. The CDR3 contains 15 residues. Germline CDR1 reads KGHSH; CDR2 reads LQKENI. Trimming removed 4 bases from V and 6 bases from J; junction bases left unmatched: 10. CDR3 sequence: CASSLDRARSDGYTF. Here the CDR3 DNA reads TGTGCCAGCTCACTGGACAGGGCAAGGAGCGATGGCTACACCTTC.

The V and J genes are TRBV9 and TRBJ1-3; possibly TRBD1 for D (5 bases). The CDR3 contains 17 residues. V was cut by 0 bases and J by 0 bases, with 13 bases left in between. Germline V gene data show CDR1 as SGDLS and CDR2 as YYNGEE. The CDR3: CASSVGGGLNSGNTIYF. DNA for the CDR3: TGTGCCAGCAGCGTAGGTGGGGGACTGAACTCTGGAAACACCATATATTTT.

The J gene is TRBJ2-1, the V gene TRBV30, with 8 nucleotides matching TRBD2. The germline gives CDR1 GTSNPN, CDR2 SVGIG (reference sequence). The CDR3 runs to 16 residues. Unmatched junction bases numbered 11, after V lost 0 bases and J lost 7 bases. The CDR3 protein is CAWSVNSGARGNEQFF. The CDR3 region has the DNA TGTGCCTGGAGTGTAAATAGCGGGGCCAGGGGAAATGAGCAGTTCTTC.

The rearrangement uses TRBV10-3 and TRBJ2-7; D uncertain. V lost 3 bases and J 6 bases, leaving 18 bases between the germline ends. CDR3 length: 15 amino acids. The germline CDR1 and CDR2 sequences are ENHRY and SYGVKD. Here the CDR3 DNA reads TGTGCCATCAGTGAAAACCCAGATCGAGAGAGCGAGCAGTACTTC. This sequence encodes CAISENPDRESEQYF.

The rearrangement links TRBV7-2 to TRBJ2-2, with 11 bases lining up with TRBD2. Germline V gene sequence: CDR1 SGHTA, CDR2 FQGNSA. V was clipped by 2 bases and J by 1 base; unmatched bases: 6. This CDR3 spans 18 amino acids. CDR3 bases: TGTGCCAGCAGCTTAAGGTCTAGCGGGGGGCGGAACACCGGGGAGCTGTTTTTT. Its protein is CASSLRSSGGRNTGELFF. Drawing the rest from reference TRBV7-2 and TRBJ2-2, the complete variable domain is GAGVSQSPSNKVTEKGKDVELRCDPISGHTALYWYRQSLGQGLEFLIYFQGNSAPDKSGLPSDRFSAERTGGSVSTLTIQRTQQEDSAVYLCASSLRSSGGRNTGELFFGEGSRLTVL.

The V call is TRBV28, the J call TRBJ1-5; D remains ambiguous. Germline V gives CDR1 MDHEN, CDR2 SYDVKM. This CDR3 is 12 amino acids long. The V and J ends lost 2 bases and 9 bases respectively, with 8 bases between them. CDR3 bases: TGTGCCAGCAGTTTAGGGATGGGGCCCCAGCATTTT. This gives the protein CASSLGMGPQHF.

This rearrangement joins TRBV5-5 to TRBJ2-1; 8 nucleotides match TRBD2. CDR1 and CDR2 from the germline V gene are SGHKS and YYEKEE (reference sequence). The CDR3 runs 15 residues. The V and J ends lost 7 bases and 8 bases, in that order; junction bases with no gene match: 14. The CDR3 reads CASAPGGLAADEQFF. The CDR3 DNA follows: TGTGCCAGCGCCCCGGGGGGGCTAGCGGCCGATGAGCAGTTCTTC.

The V gene is TRBV7-2, the J gene TRBJ1-1; TRBD1 matches at 9 bases. Trimming cost V 5 bases and J 5 bases; bases outside gene matches: 9. Germline CDR1 reads SGHTA; CDR2 reads FQGNSA. This CDR3 region has 15 residues. CDR3: CASSPLQGALTEAFF. The DNA of the CDR3 is TGTGCCAGCAGCCCCCTACAGGGGGCGCTTACTGAAGCTTTCTTT.

The V call is TRBV27, the J call TRBJ1-1, with D possibly being TRBD1 (5 bases). Germline V CDR1 and CDR2: MNHEY, SMNVEV (reference sequence). The CDR3 is 15 residues long. Trimming left V 4 bases short and J 3 bases short, with 15 bases between. CDR3 in DNA: TGTGCCAGCAGTTCCCTGGGCGTAGGGGACACTGAAGCTTTCTTT. It encodes CASSSLGVGDTEAFF.

V and J are TRBV7-9 and TRBJ2-5; TRBD2 aligns across 7 bases. V shed 5 bases and J 3 bases; nucleotides not matched to a gene: 6. The germline gives CDR1 SEHNR, CDR2 FQNEAQ (reference sequence). The CDR3 is 14 amino acids. CDR3 coding DNA: TGTGCCAGCAGCCCTCGACGGGGGGAAGAGACCCAGTACTTC. Encoded protein: CASSPRRGEETQYF.

The V call is TRBV12-3 or TRBV12-4, the J call TRBJ1-5; D is possibly TRBD1 (6 bases). Trimming left V 3 bases short and J 8 bases short, with 11 bases between. This CDR3 region has 13 residues. The CDR3 spells CASSFRGGEPQHF. CDR3 in DNA: TGTGCCAGCAGTTTCAGGGGTGGGGAGCCCCAGCATTTT.

The V gene is TRBV2, the J gene TRBJ1-5; tentative D call: TRBD1 (5 bases). This CDR3 has 13 amino acids. V was clipped by 3 bases and J by 7 bases, with 10 bases between them. Germline V gene lookup returns CDR1 SNHLY and CDR2 FYNNEI. As DNA, the CDR3 is TGTGCCAGCAGTGATCCAGGGTGGCAGCCCCAGCATTTT. Protein product: CASSDPGWQPQHF.

This chain connects TRBV6-5 to TRBJ1-2; 9 bases match TRBD1. Unmatched junction bases numbered 7, after V lost 10 bases and J lost 4 bases. The germline gives CDR1 MNHEY, CDR2 SVGAGI. There are 13 residues in the CDR3. CDR3 amino acids: CATRQGGIYGYTF. The CDR3 DNA follows: TGTGCCACCCGACAGGGGGGAATCTATGGCTACACCTTC.

This clone was detected once. The chain has TRBV7-9 and TRBJ1-6; 7 bases match TRBD1. The CDR3 extends over 16 amino acids. Germline V lookup: CDR1 SEHNR, CDR2 FQNEAQ (reference sequence). V shed 2 bases and J 7 bases; nucleotides not matched to a gene: 8. The CDR3 sequence is CASSLWVGQENSPLHF. The CDR3 coding sequence is TGTGCCAGCAGCTTATGGGTAGGACAGGAGAATTCACCCCTCCACTTT.

This clone occurred once. The chain uses TRBV6-5 and TRBJ2-7; no firm D call. Germline assignment: CDR1 MNHEY and CDR2 SVGAGI. This CDR3 has 14 residues. The germline V and J ends were trimmed by 0 bases and 3 bases, with 9 bases remaining between them. The chain's CDR3 is CASSYSTSGYEQYF. The CDR3 nucleotides read TGTGCCAGCAGTTACTCGACTTCAGGCTACGAGCAGTACTTC.

The CDR3: CASSPRRDTEAFF. The CDR3 DNA follows: TGTGCCAGCTCACCACGAAGGGACACTGAAGCTTTCTTT. The chain recombines TRBV18 with TRBJ1-1; D uncertain. The CDR3 runs to 13 residues. Germline V gene data show CDR1 as KGHSH and CDR2 as LQKENI. V was cut by 1 base and J by 3 bases, with 6 bases left in between.

The chain recombines TRBV27 with TRBJ2-6, with D uncertain. Looked up from germline, CDR1 is MNHEY and CDR2 is SMNVEV (reference sequence). Trimming removed 5 bases from V and 2 bases from J, with 10 bases in between. The CDR3 covers 15 residues. This CDR3 reads CASSPLSTGANVLTF. CDR3 in DNA: TGTGCCAGCAGTCCCCTGAGCACTGGGGCCAACGTCCTGACTTTC.

This clone was seen once. The rearrangement joins TRBV5-1 to TRBJ2-2; no definite D call. The CDR3 is 11 amino acids. CDR1 is SGHRS, CDR2 YFSETQ, per germline. The germline V and J ends were trimmed by 5 bases and 5 bases, with 4 bases remaining between them. The CDR3 DNA reads TGCGCCAGCAGATTGACCGGGGAGCTGTTTTTT. Its translation: CASRLTGELFF.

The gene calls are TRBV11-2 and TRBJ1-1; TRBD1 might be the D (5 bases). V was trimmed by 3 bases and J by 4 bases, leaving 15 bases between them. Germline values: CDR1 SGHAT, CDR2 FQNNGV. The CDR3 has 15 residues. The CDR3 region is CASSLVPGRITEAFF. CDR3 nucleotides: TGTGCCAGCAGCTTGGTCCCGGGACGGATCACTGAAGCTTTCTTT.

V and J are TRBV3-1 (or the pseudogene TRBV3-2) and TRBJ2-1, with no clear D. V lost 4 bases to trimming and J lost 7 bases, with 8 bases between them. The CDR3 length is 12 residues. CDR1 is LGHDT, CDR2 YNNKEL, per germline (reference sequence). CDR3 bases: TGTGCCAGCAGCCCCGGGCGGAATGAGCAGTTCTTC. Translation: CASSPGRNEQFF.

The chain carries TRBV3-1 (or the pseudogene TRBV3-2) and TRBJ2-7; D is unclear. The CDR3 sequence is 12 residues long. The ends were cut back, 1 base at V and 3 bases at J, with 4 bases in the middle. Germline CDR1 LGHDT, CDR2 YNNKEL (reference sequence). CDR3 bases: TGTGCCAGCAGCCAAGTTGGCTACGAGCAGTACTTC. Amino acid sequence: CASSQVGYEQYF.

The gene calls are TRBV7-3 and TRBJ2-7, with D possibly being TRBD2 (6 bases). The V and J ends lost 5 bases and 0 bases respectively, with 14 bases between them. Germline V gives CDR1 SGHTA, CDR2 FQGTGA. The CDR3 is 15 amino acids. This CDR3 is CASSGGFKFSYEQYF. The CDR3 DNA is TGTGCCAGCAGCGGGGGGTTCAAGTTCTCCTACGAGCAGTACTTC.

The V call is TRBV4-1, the J call TRBJ1-1; D is uncertain. CDR1 is MGHRA and CDR2 is YSYEKL in the germline V gene. CDR3 length: 15 residues. V lost 0 bases and J lost 0, with 8 bases in between. The CDR3 nucleotides read TGCGCCAGCAGCCAAGAGAGCCAGGTGAACACTGAAGCTTTCTTT. It specifies CASSQESQVNTEAFF.

As regards this clone: The sample contains more than one DNA sequence encoding this CDR3. The chain carries TRBV27 and TRBJ1-2; 8 bases match TRBD1. The V gene end was trimmed by 5 bases and the J gene end by 4 bases; junction bases not matched to a gene: 6. Germline values: CDR1 MNHEY, CDR2 SMNVEV (reference sequence). The CDR3 is 14 residues long. CDR3 region: CASSPGQGLYGYTF. Written as DNA, the CDR3 is TGTGCCAGCAGTCCCGGACAGGGACTCTATGGCTACACCTTC.

The J gene is TRBJ2-7, the V gene TRBV7-9; 9 bases are a match to TRBD2. Losses at the gene ends were 5 bases for V and 3 bases for J; bases not matched to a gene: 11. The CDR3 consists of 16 residues. Germline V gene lookup returns CDR1 SEHNR and CDR2 FQNEAQ (reference sequence). CDR3 protein: CASSASTGLANYEQYF. The CDR3 coding sequence is TGTGCCAGCAGCGCTTCGACCGGACTAGCGAACTACGAGCAGTACTTC.

This chain joins TRBV5-1 and TRBJ1-2, with D unclear. Germline CDR1 reads SGHRS; CDR2 reads YFSETQ. V dropped 7 bases and J dropped 4 bases, with 11 bases sitting between them. The CDR3 runs to 12 residues. The CDR3 bases are TGCGCCAGCGGAGATTTGGGCTATGGCTACACCTTC. The encoded protein is CASGDLGYGYTF.

The chain couples TRBV6-5 to TRBJ2-7; 7 positions agree with TRBD1. CDR3 length: 15 residues. The ends lost 6 bases at V and 0 bases at J; junction bases unmatched: 8. CDR1 and CDR2 (germline): MNHEY, SVGAGI. The CDR3 coding sequence is TGTGCCAGCAGACCTACAGGGGCCCCCTCCTACGAGCAGTACTTC. Its protein is CASRPTGAPSYEQYF.

The chain has TRBV7-9 and TRBJ2-6; D unresolved. This CDR3 has 16 amino acids. Germline V CDR1 and CDR2: SEHNR, FQNEAQ (reference sequence). Trimming stripped 1 base from V and 4 bases from J, with 11 bases between. DNA for the CDR3: TGTGCCAGCAGCTTAGGTGATCGGCTGGGGGCCAACGTCCTGACTTTC. It specifies CASSLGDRLGANVLTF.